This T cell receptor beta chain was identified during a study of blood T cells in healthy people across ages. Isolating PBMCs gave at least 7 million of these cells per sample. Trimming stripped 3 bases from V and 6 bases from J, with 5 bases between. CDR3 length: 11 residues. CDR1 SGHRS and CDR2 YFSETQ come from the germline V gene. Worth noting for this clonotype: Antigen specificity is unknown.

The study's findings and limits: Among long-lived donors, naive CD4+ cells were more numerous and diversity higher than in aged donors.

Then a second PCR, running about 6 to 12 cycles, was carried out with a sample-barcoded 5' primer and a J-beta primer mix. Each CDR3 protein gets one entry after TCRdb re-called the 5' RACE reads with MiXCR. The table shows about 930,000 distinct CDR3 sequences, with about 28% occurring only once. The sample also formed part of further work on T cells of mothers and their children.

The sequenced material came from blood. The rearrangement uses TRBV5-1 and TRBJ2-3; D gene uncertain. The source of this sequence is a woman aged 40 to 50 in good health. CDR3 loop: CASSSQDTQYF. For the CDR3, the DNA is TGCGCCAGCAGCTCGCAGGATACGCAGTATTTT.